The T cell receptor beta chain described here comes from a study of CD8 T cells in ankylosing spondylitis. Of note for this clonotype: The antigen is unknown.

By quantitative 5'-RACE with molecular barcodes, the TCR beta libraries were made. TCRdb reprocessed the 5' RACE reads with MiXCR, giving one entry per CDR3 protein. The table has a few hundred thousand distinct CDR3 sequences, about 12% seen once; the top ten hold approximately 6.2%. Study conclusions and caveats: In ankylosing spondylitis patients, matched synovial fluid reportedly showed significant enrichment of disease-linked clones. A motif of eight highly homologous TCR beta variants was seen as apparently characteristic of ankylosing spondylitis blood. In reactive arthritis synovial fluid and blood, some motif variants had been reported before.

The CDR3 consists of 16 residues. Germline CDR1 and CDR2: SGHAT and FQNNGV. The V and J ends lost 4 bases and 0 bases, in that order; junction bases with no gene match: 5. The source material was blood, either unsorted or a sorted T cell fraction (not recorded which). This chain joins TRBV11-2 and TRBJ2-7; 11 nucleotides match TRBD2. This sequence originates from a male donor with ankylosing spondylitis. This chain's CDR3 is CASSSTSGASSYEQYV. Here the CDR3 DNA reads TGTGCCAGCAGCTCGACTAGCGGGGCAAGCTCCTACGAGCAGTACGTC.